This T cell receptor beta chain was captured in a study of blood T cell repertoires in COVID-19. Profiled with immunoSEQ multiplex PCR; TCRdb holds only in-frame clones, not every one. The sample lists 150,000 to 200,000 clones; 80% were seen once. The CDR3 totals 15 residues. Germline V gene data show CDR1 as LNHDA and CDR2 as SQIVND (reference sequence). V was pared by 8 bases and J by 4 bases, with 20 bases between. The sequenced sample consisted of peripheral blood. The receptor comes from a man in his sixties with acute or convalescent COVID-19. V and J are TRBV19 and TRBJ1-2; perhaps TRBD1 as D (6 bases). CDR3 residues: CASRAWQGTVYGYTF. The DNA for the CDR3 is TGTGCCAGTCGCGCCTGGCAGGGGACGGTCTATGGCTACACCTTC. Full variable domain (missing parts from reference TRBV19 and TRBJ1-2): DGGITQSPKYLFRKEGQNVTLSCEQNLNHDAMYWYRQDPGQGLRLIYYSQIVNDFQKGDIAEGYSVSREKKESFPLTVTSAQKNPTAFYLCASRAWQGTVYGYTFGSGTRLTVV.